This T cell receptor beta chain was retrieved from a study of T cells in localized non-small cell lung cancer. Germline assignment: CDR1 KGHSH and CDR2 LQKENI. The CDR3 consists of 13 residues. The junction had 1 base not matched to a gene; V was cut back by 3 bases and J by 4 bases. Sequencing used immunoSEQ multiplex PCR; TCRdb keeps in-frame clones, though not all of them. The sample lists tens of thousands of clones; 70% to 90% were seen once. The chain uses TRBV18 and TRBJ2-7; 9 bases line up with TRBD1. Sequences were derived from peripheral blood, sampled before any cancer treatment. The source is a woman aged 40-69 years with stage I squamous cell lung carcinoma. The CDR3 DNA is TGTGCCAGCTCACCGGGGACAGGGTACGAGCAGTACTTC. This encodes CASSPGTGYEQYF.